Following are 7 T cell receptor beta chains from one sample sequenced in a study of T cells in localized non-small cell lung cancer. The data were produced by immunoSEQ multiplex PCR, yet TCRdb's version contains in-frame clones alone and is incomplete. The data show 25,000 or so clones, about nine tenths seen once. The material sequenced was peripheral blood, taken before any cancer treatment. Receptors originate from a woman aged 35 to 75 with stage I lung adenocarcinoma.

This chain connects TRBV19 to TRBJ2-4, with TRBD1 as a possible D gene (5 bases). V dropped 6 bases and J dropped 8 bases, with 14 bases sitting between them. The CDR3 loop spans 13 amino acids. From germline, CDR1 is LNHDA and CDR2 SQIVND (reference sequence). CDR3 loop: CASRQGNGDIQYF. CDR3 nucleotides: TGTGCCAGTAGGCAGGGTAATGGGGACATTCAGTACTTC.

This chain links TRBV7-6 with TRBJ1-3; a weak D match, TRBD1 (5 bases). Between the trimmed V and J ends, which lost 3 bases and 4 bases, there was a span of 7 bases. The CDR3 extends over 13 amino acids. Germline assignment: CDR1 SGHVS and CDR2 FNYEAQ. The CDR3 region is CASSFPGGNTIYF. Here the CDR3 DNA reads TGTGCCAGCAGCTTCCCAGGGGGAAACACCATATATTTT.

This clone was seen just once. The chain links TRBV29-1 to TRBJ1-3; TRBD1 aligns across 8 bases. The germline gives CDR1 SQVTM, CDR2 ANQGSEA. V shed 5 bases and J 2 bases; nucleotides not matched to a gene: 2. The CDR3 is made up of 13 amino acids. The CDR3 spells CSVQGAPGNTIYF. The CDR3 DNA reads TGCAGCGTTCAGGGGGCCCCTGGAAACACCATATATTTT.

The chain is built from TRBV7-8 and TRBJ2-5, with TRBD2 identical over 7 bases. V shed 5 bases, J shed 5 bases, and the junction held 11 bases outside the gene matches. In germline, CDR1 is SGHVS, CDR2 FQNEAQ. This CDR3 is built from 15 residues. CDR3 sequence reads: CASSPGQGGIETQYF. The CDR3 DNA follows: TGTGCCAGCAGCCCGGGCCAGGGAGGGATCGAGACCCAGTACTTC.

This chain links TRBV6-5 with TRBJ2-1, with 8 positions matching TRBD2. J gave up 7 bases and V 7 bases, and 3 bases lay outside the gene matches. This CDR3 contains 12 residues. Germline V gene sequence: CDR1 MNHEY, CDR2 SVGAGI. CDR3 protein: CASTAGVNEQFF. CDR3 DNA sequence: TGTGCCAGCACAGCGGGAGTTAATGAGCAGTTCTTC.

CDR3: CASSYEAGGATGELFF. DNA for the CDR3: TGTGCCAGCAGTTATGAGGCAGGGGGGGCGACCGGGGAGCTGTTTTTT. This chain uses TRBV6-5 with TRBJ2-2; D may be TRBD1 or TRBD2 (7 bases each). Trimming left V 3 bases short and J 5 bases short, with 16 bases between. The CDR3 has 16 residues. Looked up from germline, CDR1 is MNHEY and CDR2 is SVGAGI.

The chain has TRBV28 and TRBJ2-1; 7 nucleotides match TRBD2. In germline, CDR1 is MDHEN, CDR2 SYDVKM. The CDR3 loop spans 15 amino acids. The V gene end was trimmed by 4 bases and the J gene end by 9 bases; junction bases not matched to a gene: 12. The CDR3 protein is CASSSRRDYKGEQFF. In DNA form, the CDR3 reads TGTGCCAGCAGTTCCCGTAGGGACTACAAGGGTGAGCAGTTCTTC.